This entry lists 7 T cell receptor beta chains sequenced from one sample in a study of early T cells in non-severe SARS-CoV-2 infection. MiXCR, applied by TCRdb to the 5' RACE reads, yields one record per CDR3 protein. The sample lists approximately 71,000 distinct CDR3 sequences; around an eighth were seen once. The sample consisted of whole blood, taken at baseline. All receptors come from an adult who was a healthcare worker with PCR-confirmed SARS-CoV-2 infection or an uninfected control (not recorded which).

The rearrangement links TRBV2 to TRBJ1-2; D remains ambiguous. This CDR3 region has 13 residues. CDR1 is SNHLY and CDR2 is FYNNEI in the germline V gene. V was cut by 7 bases and J by 1 base, with 10 bases left in between. The CDR3 nucleotides read TGTGCCAGCAAGCAGGATAATAACTATGGCTACACCTTC. As protein: CASKQDNNYGYTF.

The CDR3 is CAGGKGNYNSPLHF. CDR3 bases: TGTGCCGGAGGGAAGGGGAACTATAATTCACCCCTCCACTTT. This chain links TRBV5-6 with TRBJ1-6; possible D gene TRBD1, 5 bases. With 10 bases removed from V and 3 bases from J, the gap between germline ends came to 14 bases. The CDR3 consists of 14 residues. Germline V lookup: CDR1 SGHDT, CDR2 YYEEEE.

This clonotype was seen only once. The gene calls are TRBV7-2 and TRBJ2-7; D remains unclear. CDR1 and CDR2 from the germline V gene are SGHTA and FQGNSA. The V and J ends lost 1 base and 1 base respectively, with 2 bases between them. The CDR3 is 12 residues long. The CDR3: CASSLVSYEQYF. The CDR3, as DNA: TGTGCCAGCAGCTTAGTTTCCTACGAGCAGTACTTC. Together with reference TRBV7-2 and TRBJ2-7, the CDR3 gives the full variable domain: GAGVSQSPSNKVTEKGKDVELRCDPISGHTALYWYRQSLGQGLEFLIYFQGNSAPDKSGLPSDRFSAERTGGSVSTLTIQRTQQEDSAVYLCASSLVSYEQYFGPGTRLTVT.

This rearrangement joins TRBV7-2 to TRBJ2-5, with unresolved D. Germline assignment: CDR1 SGHTA and CDR2 FQGNSA. The V end lost 7 bases, the J end lost 5 bases, and 17 bases lay between the germline ends. The CDR3 totals 14 residues. CDR3 bases: TGTGCCAGCACCAATAGGGCGAGGCGGGAGACCCAGTACTTC. Protein product: CASTNRARRETQYF.

This chain joins TRBV7-2 and TRBJ2-1; D unresolved. V was pared by 2 bases and J by 6 bases, with 2 bases between. Germline values: CDR1 SGHTA, CDR2 FQGNSA. This CDR3 comprises 11 residues. The CDR3 loop is CASSLRNEQFF. CDR3 coding DNA: TGTGCCAGCAGCTTACGCAATGAGCAGTTCTTC.

V is TRBV7-2 and J is TRBJ2-3, with 11 bases fitting TRBD1. J was trimmed by 5 bases and V by 5 bases; bases with no gene match: 6. The CDR3 totals 15 residues. Germline CDR1 and CDR2: SGHTA and FQGNSA. Here the CDR3 DNA reads TGTGCCAGCAGCACCCGGACAGGGGGCAAAGATACGCAGTATTTT. Translating it yields CASSTRTGGKDTQYF.

This clonotype turned up a few times. The gene calls are TRBV7-3 and TRBJ2-3, with TRBD2 identical over 7 bases. V gave up 3 bases and J gave up 5 bases; unmatched junction bases: 5. The CDR3 spans 14 residues. The germline CDR1 and CDR2 sequences are SGHTA and FQGTGA. CDR3 loop: CASSLSGAEDTQYF. The CDR3 bases are TGTGCCAGCAGCTTGAGCGGGGCGGAAGATACGCAGTATTTT.